The clone carrying this T cell receptor beta chain was picked up one time. Compared with germline, one end of the junction differs, possibly owing to a read error. The data were obtained in a study of blood T cell repertoires in COVID-19. Sequencing was performed with immunoSEQ multiplex PCR; in TCRdb, only in-frame clones are kept and a portion is missing. The table shows a few hundred thousand clones, with roughly 90% occurring only once. The CDR3 has 13 residues. The germline V gene encodes CDR1 SGHAT and CDR2 FQDESV (reference sequence). The sample comprised peripheral blood. V usage is TRBV11-1 and J usage is TRBJ1-2; TRBD1 matches 11 bases. This receptor was obtained from a man aged 18 to 30 who had recovered from COVID-19. The CDR3 nucleotides read TGTGCCAGCAGCCCCGGACAGGGGGCGCGAACGGCCTTC. This gives the protein CASSPGQGARTAF.